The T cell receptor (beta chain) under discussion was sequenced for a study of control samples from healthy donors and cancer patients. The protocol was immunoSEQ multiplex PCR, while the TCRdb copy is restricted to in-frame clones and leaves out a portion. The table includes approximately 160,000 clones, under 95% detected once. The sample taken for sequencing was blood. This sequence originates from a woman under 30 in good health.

The CDR3 loop reads CASSLPRPEAFF. The CDR3 region has the DNA TGTGCCAGCAGCCTCCCGAGGCCTGAAGCTTTCTTT. V usage is TRBV6-5 and J usage is TRBJ1-1; D is uncertain. V was clipped by 6 bases and J by 6 bases, with 11 bases between them. The CDR3 is made up of 12 amino acids. Germline assignment: CDR1 MNHEY and CDR2 SVGAGI.